Below, 23 T cell receptor beta chains from the same sample are listed, as sequenced in a study of blood T cell repertoires in COVID-19. Profiled with immunoSEQ multiplex PCR; TCRdb holds only in-frame clones, not every one. The data hold roughly 250,000 clones, with 82% observed a single time. The sequenced sample consisted of peripheral blood. The source is a woman older than 75 with active or convalescent COVID-19.

This sequence joins TRBV28 and TRBJ2-5; 7 nucleotides line up with TRBD2. CDR1 is MDHEN, CDR2 SYDVKM, per germline. V lost 2 bases and J lost 3; bases outside the gene matches: 6. The CDR3 totals 15 residues. The CDR3 DNA sequence: TGTGCCAGCAGTTTAATATCGGGGAGGGAAGAGACCCAGTACTTC. It translates to CASSLISGREETQYF.

In its sample, this clone was seen a few times. This sequence joins TRBV11-2 and TRBJ1-6; no reliable D call. There are 17 residues in the CDR3. The V gene lost 5 bases and the J gene lost 3 bases, with 17 bases spanning the gap. CDR1 and CDR2 from the germline V gene are SGHAT and FQNNGV. This CDR3 is CASSQRRLYGYNSPLHF. The CDR3 DNA sequence: TGTGCCAGCAGCCAAAGGCGGCTGTATGGCTATAATTCACCCCTCCACTTT. Combining the CDR3 with reference TRBV11-2 and TRBJ1-6 gives the whole variable domain EAGVAQSPRYKIIEKRQSVAFWCNPISGHATLYWYQQILGQGPKLLIQFQNNGVVDDSQLPKDRFSAERLKGVDSTLKIQPAKLEDSAVYLCASSQRRLYGYNSPLHFGNGTRLTVT.

This sequence joins TRBV2 and TRBJ2-7; perhaps TRBD2 as D (6 bases). V was pared by 5 bases and J by 0 bases, with 14 bases between. Germline V lookup: CDR1 SNHLY, CDR2 FYNNEI. This CDR3 region has 15 residues. The CDR3 DNA reads as TGTGCCAGCAGTCTCGCTAGCGTTACCTCCTACGAGCAGTACTTC. Its protein product is CASSLASVTSYEQYF.

The rearrangement joins TRBV19 to TRBJ2-2, with 11 positions matching TRBD2. The CDR3 runs to 14 residues. V lost 10 bases, J lost 4 bases, and 5 bases stayed unmatched. CDR1 is LNHDA, CDR2 SQIVND, per germline (reference sequence). DNA for the CDR3: TGTGCCATATCGCTAGCGGGAGGCACCGGGGAGCTGTTTTTT. Its translation: CAISLAGGTGELFF. The variable domain in full, with the rest retrieved from reference TRBV19 and TRBJ2-2, is DGGITQSPKYLFRKEGQNVTLSCEQNLNHDAMYWYRQDPGQGLRLIYYSQIVNDFQKGDIAEGYSVSREKKESFPLTVTSAQKNPTAFYLCAISLAGGTGELFFGEGSRLTVL.

In DNA, the CDR3 is TGTGCCAGCATAGCGGGGGGGCCGTCCGAGCAGTACTTC. This encodes CASIAGGPSEQYF. The chain couples TRBV28 to TRBJ2-7; 11 bases agree with TRBD2. CDR1 is MDHEN and CDR2 is SYDVKM in the germline V gene. V lost 7 bases, J lost 6 bases, and 5 bases stayed unmatched. This CDR3 spans 13 amino acids.

The rearrangement uses TRBV10-2 and TRBJ1-2, with unresolved D. The CDR3 is 13 amino acids. V was cut by 4 bases and J by 8 bases, with 14 bases left in between. The germline V gene encodes CDR1 WSHSY and CDR2 SAAADI. CDR3 sequence reads: CASSAGDPGGYTF. In DNA, the CDR3 is TGCGCCAGCAGTGCGGGAGACCCGGGAGGCTACACCTTC.

The V gene is TRBV10-2, the J gene TRBJ1-1; TRBD1 is a possible D gene (6 bases). This CDR3 comprises 13 residues. Germline CDR1 WSHSY, CDR2 SAAADI. V was trimmed by 8 bases and J by 3 bases, leaving 13 bases between them. Here the CDR3 reads CASSTGLDTEAFF. DNA of the CDR3: TGCGCCAGCTCCACAGGGTTGGACACTGAAGCTTTCTTT.

V gene TRBV5-1 combines with J gene TRBJ2-5; 9 bases fit TRBD1. The CDR3 covers 16 residues. V shed 4 bases and J 5 bases; nucleotides not matched to a gene: 12. Per germline, CDR1 SGHRS and CDR2 YFSETQ. In DNA, the CDR3 is TGCGCCAGCAGCCTGACCGGGACAGGGTCGGGGGAGACCCAGTACTTC. It yields the protein CASSLTGTGSGETQYF.

In this sample, this clone turned up a few times. CDR3 sequence reads: CASSQEILKTQYF. In nucleotides, the CDR3 is TGTGCCAGCAGCCAAGAAATTCTAAAGACCCAGTACTTC. The chain is built from TRBV14 and TRBJ2-5; no clear D. The CDR3 runs 13 residues. Germline V gene data show CDR1 as SGHDN and CDR2 as FVKESK. Trimming removed 0 bases at V and 6 bases at J, with 8 bases between.

In this sample, this clone turned up a few times. This sequence joins TRBV3-1 (or the pseudogene TRBV3-2) and TRBJ2-2; D uncertain. Trimming took 0 bases from V and 5 from J, leaving 13 bases between them. This CDR3 has 16 residues. Germline V gene lookup returns CDR1 LGHDT and CDR2 YNNKEL (reference sequence). The CDR3 DNA sequence: TGTGCCAGCAGCCAAGACCTCCGGGTTACAACCGGGGAGCTGTTTTTT. Translating gives CASSQDLRVTTGELFF.

The rearrangement uses TRBV5-1 and TRBJ2-5; D unresolved. The CDR3 spans 13 residues. Trimming removed 2 bases from V and 4 bases from J, with 9 bases in between. The V gene's germline CDR1 is SGHRS and CDR2 YFSETQ. The CDR3 DNA sequence: TGCGCCAGCAGCTTTAGAGCCCGAGAGACCCAGTACTTC. It is translated as CASSFRARETQYF.

J is TRBJ1-5 and V is TRBV6-5; maybe TRBD1 (5 bases). V was shortened by 6 bases and J by 5 bases, with 14 bases between the two germline ends. CDR3 length: 14 amino acids. Germline CDR1 MNHEY, CDR2 SVGAGI. CDR3 DNA: TGTGCCAGCAGCGACCCTGGGGCGGATCAGCCCCAGCATTTT. Translation gives CASSDPGADQPQHF.

This clone came up once. The germline gene is not matched at one end of the junction; a read error may be the cause. This chain joins TRBV10-3 and TRBJ2-7; the match to TRBD1 covers 7 bases. The germline V gene encodes CDR1 ENHRY and CDR2 SYGVKD. The CDR3 spans 13 residues. CDR3 sequence (DNA): TGTGCCACCCAAGGGACAGCGGTCTCACCCTTTCTTTTC. This sequence encodes CATQGTAVSPFLF.

CDR3 sequence: CASRTGDRVTEAFF. The CDR3 DNA is TGTGCCAGCAGAACCGGTGACAGGGTCACTGAAGCTTTCTTT. This sequence joins TRBV28 and TRBJ1-1, with 7 bases identical to TRBD1. Losses at the gene ends were 6 bases for V and 4 bases for J; bases not matched to a gene: 8. Per the germline V gene, CDR1 is MDHEN and CDR2 is SYDVKM. This CDR3 is 14 amino acids long.

The chain combines TRBV5-1 with TRBJ1-1, with D perhaps matching TRBD1 (5 bases). Germline V gene lookup returns CDR1 SGHRS and CDR2 YFSETQ. V was shortened by 1 base and J by 1 base, with 11 bases between the two germline ends. This CDR3 is 15 amino acids long. This chain's CDR3 is CASSLSGGENTEAFF. For the CDR3, the DNA is TGCGCCAGCAGCTTGTCTGGAGGGGAGAACACTGAAGCTTTCTTT.

The rearrangement links TRBV28 to TRBJ1-5; 7 bases are shared with TRBD1. The CDR3 is made up of 13 amino acids. After removal of 7 bases from V and 4 bases from J, the junction contained 4 bases not matched to a gene. Per germline, CDR1 MDHEN and CDR2 SYDVKM. The DNA for the CDR3 is TGTGCCAGCAAGGGACAGCCAAATCAGCCCCAGCATTTT. Its translation is CASKGQPNQPQHF.

The chain couples TRBV5-1 to TRBJ2-1; D may be TRBD2 (6 bases). CDR3 length equals 14 residues. The V gene's germline CDR1 is SGHRS and CDR2 YFSETQ. Trimming took off 4 bases at V and 3 bases at J, with 11 bases between the two ends. CDR3 protein: CASSGGGDYNEQFF. CDR3 sequence (DNA): TGCGCCAGCAGCGGCGGAGGGGACTACAATGAGCAGTTCTTC. Complete variable domain (other parts from reference TRBV5-1 and TRBJ2-1): KAGVTQTPRYLIKTRGQQVTLSCSPISGHRSVSWYQQTPGQGLQFLFEYFSETQRNKGNFPGRFSGRQFSNSRSEMNVSTLELGDSALYLCASSGGGDYNEQFFGPGTRLTVL.

J is TRBJ2-1 and V is TRBV3-1 (or the pseudogene TRBV3-2); TRBD2 aligns across 9 bases. The V gene's germline CDR1 is LGHDT and CDR2 YNNKEL (reference sequence). J was trimmed by 7 bases and V by 3 bases; bases with no gene match: 10. CDR3 length: 16 amino acids. The CDR3 DNA sequence: TGTGCCAGCAGCCAGGGCACGAGCGGGGGGATAAATGAGCAGTTCTTC. It encodes CASSQGTSGGINEQFF.

V is TRBV10-3 and J is TRBJ2-1; D may be TRBD1 (5 bases). Looked up from germline, CDR1 is ENHRY and CDR2 is SYGVKD. This CDR3 is 14 amino acids long. V was cut by 1 base and J by 7 bases, with 11 bases left in between. CDR3 region: CAISELGQLNEQFF. CDR3 bases: TGTGCCATCAGTGAGTTGGGGCAATTGAATGAGCAGTTCTTC.

V gene TRBV27 combines with J gene TRBJ2-1, with TRBD2 identical over 10 bases. There are 15 residues in the CDR3. CDR1 is MNHEY, CDR2 SMNVEV, per germline (reference sequence). V gave up 3 bases and J gave up 8 bases; unmatched junction bases: 7. CDR3 nucleotides: TGTGCCAGCAGTTTTTTTAGCGGGGGGTACGATGAGCAGTTCTTC. This sequence encodes CASSFFSGGYDEQFF.

J is TRBJ1-1 and V is TRBV5-1; the D gene is possibly TRBD1 (6 bases). With 6 bases removed from V and 1 base from J, the gap between germline ends came to 13 bases. The germline CDR1 and CDR2 sequences are SGHRS and YFSETQ. This CDR3 spans 14 amino acids. In DNA, the CDR3 is TGCGCCAGCAAGCCAGGGGATACGAACACTGAAGCTTTCTTT. As protein: CASKPGDTNTEAFF.

The V and J genes are TRBV11-1 and TRBJ2-7, with TRBD1 identical over 8 bases. V trimming: 5 bases; J trimming: 0 bases; junction bases outside the gene matches: 9. There are 16 residues in the CDR3. Germline V gives CDR1 SGHAT, CDR2 FQDESV (reference sequence). CDR3 sequence: CASSINRGTDSYEQYF. The CDR3 region has the DNA TGTGCCAGCAGCATAAACAGGGGGACGGACTCCTACGAGCAGTACTTC.

The rearrangement uses TRBV6-5 and TRBJ2-7, with a weak D call TRBD2 (6 bases). The CDR3 has 14 amino acids. Germline CDR1 MNHEY, CDR2 SVGAGI. Trimming shortened V by 0 bases and J by 2 bases, and 8 bases separated the two germline ends. In DNA, the CDR3 is TGTGCCAGCAGTTACTCATCGGGAGCCTACGAGCAGTACTTC. Translating it yields CASSYSSGAYEQYF.